This passage covers 21 T cell receptor beta chains from one sample sequenced in a study of blood T cell repertoires in COVID-19. Profiled with immunoSEQ multiplex PCR; TCRdb holds only in-frame clones, not every one. The table includes over 95,000 clones, roughly 79% detected once. Sequencing was performed on peripheral blood. Every receptor here comes from a human donor in a cohort sampled during active COVID-19.

J is TRBJ1-2 and V is TRBV19; 9 bases map to TRBD1. V trimming: 4 bases; J trimming: 8 bases; junction bases outside the gene matches: 5. From germline, CDR1 is LNHDA and CDR2 SQIVND (reference sequence). The CDR3 totals 13 residues. The DNA of the CDR3 is TGTGCCAGTAGTAGAGGGACAGGGAACGGCTACACCTTC. Encoded protein: CASSRGTGNGYTF.

This chain joins TRBV28 and TRBJ1-2; a possible D gene is TRBD1 (5 bases). This CDR3 is built from 13 residues. The ends were cut back, 6 bases at V and 9 bases at J, with 17 bases in the middle. Germline-derived CDR1 and CDR2 are MDHEN and SYDVKM. CDR3 sequence (DNA): TGTGCCAGCAGAAAACAAGGACAATTCCGCTACACCTTC. It encodes CASRKQGQFRYTF.

V usage is TRBV19 and J usage is TRBJ1-6; 7 bases fit TRBD1. The length of the CDR3 is 15 residues. The germline V gene encodes CDR1 LNHDA and CDR2 SQIVND (reference sequence). Germline trimming cut 7 bases from V and 4 bases from J; bases unmatched to any gene: 7. CDR3 sequence reads: CASTLKQGYNSPLHF. CDR3 nucleotide sequence: TGTGCCAGTACACTTAAACAGGGGTATAATTCACCCCTCCACTTT.

This clone was found a few times. The genes are TRBV4-1 and TRBJ1-1; tentative D call: TRBD1 (6 bases). V lost 4 bases and J lost 1, with 13 bases in between. The CDR3 runs 15 residues. The V gene's germline CDR1 is MGHRA and CDR2 YSYEKL. Written as DNA, the CDR3 is TGCGCCAGCAGCCCTATCGGACAGAAGAACACTGAAGCTTTCTTT. Its translation is CASSPIGQKNTEAFF.

This clone was recorded once. Distinct nucleotide sequences in the sample also encode this CDR3. This chain uses TRBV21-1 with TRBJ2-7; TRBD1, the table's D call, was not compared with the DNA. TRBV21-1 corresponds to a pseudogene. This CDR3 spans 16 amino acids. CDR3 sequence: CASSFHCGQRSYEQYF. The CDR3 DNA follows: TGTGCCAGCAGCTTTCACTGCGGACAGAGGTCCTACGAGCAGTACTTC.

This chain connects TRBV2 to TRBJ1-5; TRBD1 aligns across 10 bases. This CDR3 comprises 16 residues. Looked up from germline, CDR1 is SNHLY and CDR2 is FYNNEI. V trimming: 6 bases; J trimming: 4 bases; junction bases outside the gene matches: 9. This CDR3 is CASRADRGRINQPQHF. CDR3 bases: TGTGCCAGCAGAGCCGACAGGGGGCGCATTAATCAGCCCCAGCATTTT.

The chain carries TRBV5-1 and TRBJ2-1, with 7 bases lining up with TRBD2. This CDR3 comprises 17 residues. V lost 3 bases to trimming and J lost 0 bases; unmatched junction nucleotides: 9. Per the germline V gene, CDR1 is SGHRS and CDR2 is YFSETQ. The CDR3 spells CASSSLGGGSSYNEQFF. The CDR3 DNA reads as TGCGCCAGCAGCTCCCTTGGCGGGGGAAGCTCCTACAATGAGCAGTTCTTC.

For the CDR3, the DNA is TGTGCCAGCAGTTACTCCCCCCTAAGACAGGGTCCACCCCTCCACTTT. Translating it yields CASSYSPLRQGPPLHF. This sequence joins TRBV6-5 and TRBJ1-6, with 7 bases identical to TRBD1. Germline V gene sequence: CDR1 MNHEY, CDR2 SVGAGI. V trimming: 0 bases; J trimming: 11 bases; junction bases outside the gene matches: 10. The CDR3 runs to 16 residues.

The J gene is TRBJ2-3, the V gene TRBV15; 15 bases fit TRBD2. Unmatched junction bases numbered 7, after V lost 2 bases and J lost 4 bases. This CDR3 has 18 residues. Per the germline V gene, CDR1 is LNHNV and CDR2 is YYDKDF (reference sequence). The CDR3 is CATSRTPGTSGGSDTQYF. CDR3 bases: TGTGCCACCAGCAGAACCCCGGGGACTAGCGGGGGGTCAGATACGCAGTATTTT.

This clone has just a few counts. The chain links TRBV30 to TRBJ2-2; tentative D call: TRBD1 (6 bases). CDR3 length: 14 residues. Germline loops: CDR1 GTSNPN, CDR2 SVGIG (reference sequence). Deletions cut 7 bases from V and 4 bases from J, with 16 bases between. The CDR3 region is CAYQGGLGTGELFF. CDR3 bases: TGTGCCTACCAAGGGGGTTTGGGCACCGGGGAGCTGTTTTTT.

The chain links TRBV19 to TRBJ2-7; D gene uncertain. V dropped 3 bases and J dropped 4 bases, with 10 bases sitting between them. Per germline, CDR1 LNHDA and CDR2 SQIVND (reference sequence). The CDR3 loop spans 13 amino acids. CDR3 protein: CASSIETAYEQYF. Written as DNA, the CDR3 is TGTGCCAGTAGTATCGAAACAGCTTACGAGCAGTACTTC.

This clone was detected once. This chain links TRBV13 with TRBJ1-4; D is perhaps TRBD1 (5 bases). Looked up from germline, CDR1 is PRHDT and CDR2 is FYEKMQ (reference sequence). This CDR3 region has 14 residues. V lost 4 bases, J lost 7 bases, and 13 bases lay in between. CDR3 DNA sequence: TGTGCCAGCAGCTCCCGGGGGGGTGGTGAAAAACTGTTTTTT. It is translated as CASSSRGGGEKLFF.

This clone has more than one count but fewer than ten. V usage is TRBV2 and J usage is TRBJ2-3; D might be TRBD1 (5 bases). The length of the CDR3 is 12 residues. Germline CDR1 SNHLY, CDR2 FYNNEI. With 8 bases removed from V and 5 bases from J, the gap between germline ends came to 11 bases. The CDR3 DNA reads TGTGCCAGCGGGGCTTACCGAGATACGCAGTATTTT. Amino acid sequence: CASGAYRDTQYF. Full variable domain (outside the CDR3, taken from reference TRBV2 and TRBJ2-3): EPEVTQTPSHQVTQMGQEVILRCVPISNHLYFYWYRQILGQKVEFLVSFYNNEISEKSEIFDDQFSVERPDGSNFTLKIRSTKLEDSAMYFCASGAYRDTQYFGPGTRLTVL.

The chain uses TRBV4-1 and TRBJ2-1; 9 bases agree with TRBD2. There are 13 residues in the CDR3. CDR1 and CDR2 (germline): MGHRA, YSYEKL. Trimming took 6 bases from V and 9 from J; bases not matched to a gene: 6. This CDR3 is CASSGQREVEQFF. As DNA, the CDR3 is TGCGCCAGCAGTGGTCAGCGGGAGGTTGAGCAGTTCTTC.

The rearrangement joins TRBV29-1 to TRBJ2-7; 7 bases match TRBD1. J gave up 4 bases and V 2 bases, and 11 bases lay outside the gene matches. Germline CDR1 reads SQVTM; CDR2 reads ANQGSEA. There are 15 residues in the CDR3. The CDR3 nucleotides read TGCAGCGTTGAATATTTGAGACAGGGTGGTTACGAGCAGTACTTC. The encoded protein is CSVEYLRQGGYEQYF.

V is TRBV5-8 and J is TRBJ1-1, with 7 bases identical to TRBD1. V was clipped by 3 bases and J by 1 base; unmatched bases: 3. The germline V gene has CDR1 SGHTS and CDR2 YDEGEE. The CDR3 covers 14 residues. The CDR3 spells CASSWGTENTEAFF. In DNA, the CDR3 is TGTGCCAGCAGCTGGGGGACAGAGAACACTGAAGCTTTCTTT.

The CDR3 DNA reads TGTGCCAGCCGTCTTTCTGTTGAAGCTTTCTTT. Translated: CASRLSVEAFF. The chain recombines TRBV12-3 or TRBV12-4 with TRBJ1-1; D is unresolved. The CDR3 has 11 residues. V lost 8 bases to trimming and J lost 7 bases, with 11 bases between them.

The rearrangement links TRBV6-6 to TRBJ2-5; no firm D call. The CDR3 has 13 amino acids. Germline CDR1 reads MNHNY; CDR2 reads SVGAGI (reference sequence). Trimming removed 4 bases from V and 4 bases from J, with 10 bases in between. The CDR3 region is CASSSHSSETQYF. Here the CDR3 DNA reads TGTGCCAGCAGTTCCCACAGTTCAGAGACCCAGTACTTC.

The chain links TRBV28 to TRBJ1-2; D might be TRBD1 (6 bases). V was shortened by 5 bases and J by 4 bases, with 17 bases between the two germline ends. CDR1 is MDHEN and CDR2 is SYDVKM in the germline V gene. CDR3 length equals 15 residues. The CDR3 here is CASSPWGGQGYGYTF. The CDR3 nucleotides read TGTGCCAGCAGTCCCTGGGGGGGGCAGGGCTATGGCTACACCTTC.

The V gene is TRBV20-1, the J gene TRBJ2-3; TRBD2 matches at 10 bases. V lost 6 bases, J lost 1 base, and 4 bases stayed unmatched. This CDR3 spans 14 amino acids. From germline, CDR1 is DFQATT and CDR2 SNEGSKA (reference sequence). CDR3 residues: CSASGLAGTDTQYF. The CDR3 DNA sequence: TGCAGTGCGAGTGGACTAGCGGGCACAGATACGCAGTATTTT.

This chain uses TRBV18 with TRBJ1-1, with D perhaps TRBD1 (6 bases). The germline V gene encodes CDR1 KGHSH and CDR2 LQKENI. The CDR3 spans 12 residues. V was clipped by 6 bases and J by 4 bases, with 9 bases between them. DNA for the CDR3: TGTGCCAGCTCGGACAGTCGCACTGAAGCTTTCTTT. Translation: CASSDSRTEAFF.